This T cell receptor (beta chain) came from a study of neoadjuvant nivolumab and ipilimumab in lung cancer. Study-level results: From pretherapy to surgery, tumor richness and clonality rose with dual therapy. TCR richness and clonality were higher in tumors than adjacent uninvolved lung. Higher pretherapy blood TCR richness went with higher resected-tumor richness.

About this clone: What it binds is unknown.

Only in-frame clones appear in the TCRdb table, and some are missing; sequencing was by immunoSEQ multiplex PCR. Of thousands of clones in the sample, approximately 79% are singletons; the top ten hold 3.5% to 4.5%. The V segment lost 6 bases and the J segment 5 bases; nucleotides outside the gene matches: 13. CDR1 is MDHEN and CDR2 is SYDVKM in the germline V gene. The CDR3 length is 15 residues. This receptor was identified in an adult with non-small cell lung cancer. The rearrangement uses TRBV28 and TRBJ2-7; 7 bases map to TRBD2. The specimen was tumor tissue, collected after neoadjuvant nivolumab, alone or with ipilimumab, at or shortly before surgery. The CDR3: CASSDPPAGPHEQYF. For the CDR3, the DNA is TGTGCCAGCAGCGACCCCCCAGCGGGACCCCACGAGCAGTACTTC.